The 10 T cell receptor beta chains below come from one sample, sequenced in a study of T-cell reconstitution after alpha-beta-depleted transplantation in children. Preparation of the TCRbeta library was carried out with unique molecular identifiers. TCRdb reprocessed the PCR reads via MiXCR and lists one record per CDR3 protein. This table has 350,000 to 400,000 distinct CDR3 sequences, 13% appearing once. The sample was PBMCs, taken from the stem cell graft. The receptors here all came from a human donor who donated a stem cell graft to a child with Fanconi anemia.

This clonotype was seen ten or more times. The V and J genes are TRBV29-1 and TRBJ2-1; D might be TRBD1 (6 bases). This CDR3 contains 12 residues. Trimming removed 7 bases at V and 7 bases at J, with 14 bases between. Germline loops: CDR1 SQVTM, CDR2 ANQGSEA. The DNA for the CDR3 is TGCAGCGCCTCTTCTAGGGGGAATGAGCAGTTCTTC. This sequence encodes CSASSRGNEQFF.

The V call is TRBV4-3, the J call TRBJ1-6; D perhaps matches TRBD1 (5 bases). Germline V CDR1 and CDR2: LGHNA, YSLEER. The CDR3 extends over 15 amino acids. V was trimmed by 1 base and J by 10 bases, leaving 14 bases between them. The CDR3 coding sequence is TGCGCCAGCAGCCAAGTACGGGACCTCAACTCACCCCTCCACTTT. Its translation: CASSQVRDLNSPLHF.

V and J are TRBV7-3 and TRBJ2-1; 7 nucleotides match TRBD2. Germline lookup yields CDR1 SGHTA and CDR2 FQGTGA. The CDR3 spans 17 residues. Trimming took 1 base from V and 7 from J; bases not matched to a gene: 13. The CDR3 is CASSLRVGGSKNNEQFF. CDR3 DNA: TGTGCCAGCAGCTTAAGGGTGGGGGGGTCAAAGAATAATGAGCAGTTCTTC.

This clonotype was recorded at least ten times. The chain uses TRBV6-5 and TRBJ1-2; D uncertain. Trimming took off 0 bases at V and 5 bases at J, with 13 bases between the two ends. The CDR3 length is 15 residues. Germline V lookup: CDR1 MNHEY, CDR2 SVGAGI. The CDR3 DNA reads as TGTGCCAGCAGTTACTCCCCGGCGACATTATATGGCTACACCTTC. Translation gives CASSYSPATLYGYTF.

This clonotype was observed a handful of times. This rearrangement joins TRBV29-1 to TRBJ1-4; 9 bases fit TRBD1. The V and J ends lost 6 bases and 8 bases, in that order; junction bases with no gene match: 10. There are 14 residues in the CDR3. Germline values: CDR1 SQVTM, CDR2 ANQGSEA. The CDR3 protein is CSVRTGEGFEKLFF. The CDR3 DNA reads TGCAGCGTACGGACAGGGGAAGGATTCGAAAAACTGTTTTTT.

The V call is TRBV6-2 or TRBV6-3, the J call TRBJ1-1; a weak D match, TRBD1 (5 bases). V dropped 2 bases and J dropped 0 bases, with 13 bases sitting between them. CDR1 and CDR2 from the germline V gene are MNHEY and SVGEGT. This CDR3 contains 16 residues. The chain's CDR3 is CASSYPFQGLNTEAFF. The CDR3 DNA is TGTGCCAGCAGTTACCCATTCCAGGGATTGAACACTGAAGCTTTCTTT.

In its sample, this clonotype was seen many times. This chain joins TRBV7-9 and TRBJ2-3; D ambiguous. The germline CDR1 and CDR2 sequences are SEHNR and FQNEAQ (reference sequence). The CDR3 extends over 15 amino acids. V shed 1 base and J shed 1 base, with 9 bases lying between them. Here the CDR3 reads CASSLGGWGTDTQYF. Written as DNA, the CDR3 is TGTGCCAGCAGCTTAGGGGGATGGGGCACAGATACGCAGTATTTT.

This clonotype occurred a few times. V and J are TRBV4-1 and TRBJ2-2; a weak D match, TRBD1 (5 bases). CDR3 length: 21 amino acids. Germline CDR1 MGHRA, CDR2 YSYEKL. The V gene lost 0 bases and the J gene lost 1 base, with 24 bases spanning the gap. In nucleotides, the CDR3 is TGCGCCAGCAGCCAAGATGGGCCGGGTGGGCGCAGGGTTTTGAACACCGGGGAGCTGTTTTTT. Its protein is CASSQDGPGGRRVLNTGELFF.

This clonotype showed up just a few times. CDR3 residues: CSSGGVGEQFF. The CDR3, as DNA: TGCAGCTCCGGGGGTGTGGGAGAGCAGTTCTTC. V is TRBV29-1 and J is TRBJ2-1; the D gene is possibly TRBD2 (6 bases). Germline values: CDR1 SQVTM, CDR2 ANQGSEA. V shed 8 bases and J shed 10 bases, with 15 bases lying between them. The CDR3 runs 11 residues.

This clonotype was recorded once. V gene TRBV4-3 combines with J gene TRBJ2-7; D call uncertain. The CDR3 is 15 residues long. V was pared by 1 base and J by 4 bases, with 14 bases between. Germline CDR1 and CDR2: LGHNA and YSLEER. The CDR3 region has the DNA TGCGCCAGCAGCCAAGTTGGAGAATCTGTATACGAGCAGTACTTC. Translation: CASSQVGESVYEQYF.